The 25 T cell receptor beta chains in this list originate from one sample, sequenced in a study of blood T cell repertoires in COVID-19. TCRdb keeps only in-frame clones here, not all; method: immunoSEQ multiplex PCR. This table holds some 260,000 clones, around 89% found once. Sequencing was performed on PBMCs or T cells enriched from blood (not recorded which). The receptors were sampled from a middle-aged man who had recovered from COVID-19.

The chain carries TRBV7-9 and TRBJ2-3; TRBD2 aligns across 8 bases. V shed 4 bases and J 0 bases; nucleotides not matched to a gene: 3. The CDR3 totals 15 residues. The germline V gene has CDR1 SEHNR and CDR2 FQNEAQ (reference sequence). The CDR3 bases are TGTGCCAGCAGCTATACTAGCGGTAGCACAGATACGCAGTATTTT. This gives the protein CASSYTSGSTDTQYF.

This chain links TRBV6-6 with TRBJ1-4; tentatively, D is TRBD1 (5 bases). V dropped 0 bases and J dropped 8 bases, with 10 bases sitting between them. The germline V gene encodes CDR1 MNHNY and CDR2 SVGAGI (reference sequence). This CDR3 is 14 amino acids long. CDR3 region: CASSYSTGGEKLFF. The CDR3 nucleotides read TGTGCCAGCAGTTACTCGACCGGGGGGGAAAAACTGTTTTTT.

The V and J genes are TRBV29-1 and TRBJ1-1; D is perhaps TRBD1 (5 bases). Germline V gene sequence: CDR1 SQVTM, CDR2 ANQGSEA. The length of the CDR3 is 12 residues. V shed 4 bases and J shed 8 bases, with 14 bases lying between them. This CDR3 is CSVVRTTNEAFF. The CDR3 region has the DNA TGCAGCGTTGTTAGGACAACTAACGAAGCTTTCTTT.

The V call is TRBV27, the J call TRBJ2-3; 8 bases are a match to TRBD1. Germline CDR1 reads MNHEY; CDR2 reads SMNVEV (reference sequence). Trimming took 7 bases from V and 2 from J; bases not matched to a gene: 5. This CDR3 contains 14 residues. The CDR3 bases are TGTGCCAGCAAATGGGACAGGACCACAGATACGCAGTATTTT. This sequence encodes CASKWDRTTDTQYF.

This clone was seen just once. The chain is built from TRBV18 and TRBJ2-7, with a tentative D call TRBD2 (5 bases). Germline V gene sequence: CDR1 KGHSH, CDR2 LQKENI. The CDR3 sequence is 13 residues long. Trimming stripped 0 bases from V and 3 bases from J, with 6 bases between. The CDR3 is CASSPPAGYEQYF. In nucleotides, the CDR3 is TGTGCCAGCTCACCACCGGCGGGCTACGAGCAGTACTTC.

The chain has TRBV4-3 and TRBJ1-4; D remains unclear. Germline V gives CDR1 LGHNA, CDR2 YSLEER. This CDR3 is 14 amino acids long. V dropped 0 bases and J dropped 11 bases, with 13 bases sitting between them. DNA for the CDR3: TGCGCCAGCAGCCAAGAATTATCGGTCAAGAAACTGTTTTTT. Translated: CASSQELSVKKLFF.

This chain uses TRBV6-2 or TRBV6-3 with TRBJ2-7, with a weak D call TRBD2 (6 bases). CDR3 size: 15 residues. The ends were cut back, 0 bases at V and 3 bases at J, with 12 bases in the middle. Germline V gives CDR1 MNHEY, CDR2 SVGEGT. The CDR3 nucleotides read TGTGCCAGCAGTTACTCGCGACTAGATTTCTACGAGCAGTACTTC. Its protein product is CASSYSRLDFYEQYF.

In the case of this clone: Distinct nucleotide sequences in the sample also encode this CDR3. The genes are TRBV5-1 and TRBJ2-7; D remains ambiguous. CDR1 and CDR2 (germline): SGHRS, YFSETQ. This CDR3 region has 13 residues. V was pared by 0 bases and J by 1 base, with 5 bases between. The CDR3 sequence: CASSLARSYEQYF. The CDR3, as DNA: TGCGCCAGCAGCTTGGCCAGATCCTACGAGCAGTACTTC.

This clone has more than one count but fewer than ten. J is TRBJ2-1 and V is TRBV7-3; TRBD2 matches 11 bases. The ends lost 3 bases at V and 7 bases at J; junction bases unmatched: 8. Germline V gene data show CDR1 as SGHTA and CDR2 as FQGTGA. The CDR3 length is 16 residues. The chain's CDR3 is CASSFSVAGGSNEQFF. CDR3 bases: TGTGCCAGCAGCTTTTCGGTAGCGGGAGGGTCTAATGAGCAGTTCTTC.

The chain recombines TRBV11-2 with TRBJ2-3; tentative D call: TRBD2 (5 bases). The germline CDR1 and CDR2 sequences are SGHAT and FQNNGV. Trimming pared 3 bases from V and 1 base from J, leaving 8 bases between. The CDR3 runs to 14 residues. The CDR3 DNA reads as TGTGCCAGCAGCTTCGGGGATCGCACAGATACGCAGTATTTT. As protein: CASSFGDRTDTQYF.

The chain is built from TRBV4-2 and TRBJ1-4; a possible D gene is TRBD1 (6 bases). The CDR3 spans 15 residues. V shed 1 base and J shed 8 bases, with 14 bases lying between them. CDR1 is LGHNA, CDR2 YNFKEQ, per germline. The CDR3 DNA reads TGTGCCAGCAGCCAAGTTCAGGGGATGTTAGAAAAACTGTTTTTT. It encodes CASSQVQGMLEKLFF.

With respect to this clone: One junction end disagrees with the germline gene, perhaps due to a read error. This rearrangement joins TRBV2 to TRBJ1-4; tentatively, D is TRBD1 (6 bases). The CDR3 runs 14 residues. The V gene's germline CDR1 is SNHLY and CDR2 FYNNEI. CDR3 sequence: CASREFQGNEKLFF. The CDR3 region has the DNA TGTGCCAGCCGTGAGTTCCAGGGGAATGAAAAACTGTTTTTT.

The gene calls are TRBV4-1 and TRBJ1-2; possible D gene TRBD1, 5 bases. Germline loops: CDR1 MGHRA, CDR2 YSYEKL. This CDR3 contains 15 residues. Trimming shortened V by 4 bases and J by 6 bases, and 18 bases separated the two germline ends. CDR3 nucleotide sequence: TGCGCCAGCAGCCCTAGGGACGCCGGGGGACATGGCTACACCTTC. This encodes CASSPRDAGGHGYTF.

The chain links TRBV6-1 to TRBJ2-3; possibly TRBD2 for D (5 bases). This CDR3 is 16 amino acids long. Germline V gene data show CDR1 as MNHNS and CDR2 as SASEGT. Deletions cut 4 bases from V and 0 bases from J, with 14 bases between. CDR3 residues: CASSVFLARSTDTQYF. The CDR3 DNA reads as TGTGCCAGCAGTGTATTTCTAGCAAGAAGCACAGATACGCAGTATTTT.

V and J are TRBV2 and TRBJ1-4; D is unresolved. From germline, CDR1 is SNHLY and CDR2 FYNNEI. V lost 4 bases to trimming and J lost 8 bases, with 11 bases between them. This CDR3 spans 13 amino acids. This chain's CDR3 is CASSVIGREKLFF. In nucleotides, the CDR3 is TGTGCCAGCAGTGTAATAGGGAGAGAAAAACTGTTTTTT.

The chain couples TRBV7-3 to TRBJ2-1; 7 bases match TRBD2. Trimming at V came to 2 bases and at J to 2 bases, leaving 9 bases not matched to a gene. The CDR3 covers 17 residues. Germline-derived CDR1 and CDR2 are SGHTA and FQGTGA. CDR3: CASSLAGEGRPYNEQFF. CDR3 nucleotides: TGTGCCAGCAGCTTAGCGGGAGAAGGTCGCCCCTACAATGAGCAGTTCTTC. The full variable domain, with the rest looked up from reference TRBV7-3 and TRBJ2-1, is GAGVSQTPSNKVTEKGKYVELRCDPISGHTALYWYRQSLGQGPEFLIYFQGTGAADDSGLPNDRFFAVRPEGSVSTLKIQRTERGDSAVYLCASSLAGEGRPYNEQFFGPGTRLTVL.

This rearrangement joins TRBV11-2 to TRBJ2-1; 13 bases agree with TRBD2. Looked up from germline, CDR1 is SGHAT and CDR2 is FQNNGV. With V trimmed by 4 bases and J by 6 bases, 12 bases remained unmatched. The CDR3 runs to 18 residues. The CDR3 sequence: CASSSSPGLAGVGNEQFF. CDR3 bases: TGTGCCAGCAGCTCGAGTCCCGGACTAGCGGGAGTGGGCAATGAGCAGTTCTTC.

The chain is built from TRBV19 and TRBJ2-7, with a tentative D call TRBD1 (6 bases). Germline loops: CDR1 LNHDA, CDR2 SQIVND (reference sequence). The CDR3 is 15 amino acids. The ends were cut back, 1 base at V and 0 bases at J, with 10 bases in the middle. CDR3 nucleotide sequence: TGTGCCAGTAGTATAGGGGGGACAAACTCCTACGAGCAGTACTTC. It codes for CASSIGGTNSYEQYF.

The J gene is TRBJ2-1, the V gene TRBV19, with 12 bases lining up with TRBD2. The CDR3 contains 15 residues. The germline V gene has CDR1 LNHDA and CDR2 SQIVND (reference sequence). V shed 6 bases, J shed 6 bases, and the junction held 6 bases outside the gene matches. CDR3 amino acids: CASSPPGLAGNEQFF. The CDR3 DNA sequence: TGTGCCAGTAGCCCACCGGGACTAGCGGGCAATGAGCAGTTCTTC.

V usage is TRBV7-9 and J usage is TRBJ1-1; weak D call: TRBD1 (5 bases). This CDR3 spans 15 amino acids. Germline V gene data show CDR1 as SEHNR and CDR2 as FQNEAQ (reference sequence). With 0 bases removed from V and 1 base from J, the gap between germline ends came to 9 bases. DNA of the CDR3: TGTGCCAGCAGCTTAGCGAACAGGCGGAACACTGAAGCTTTCTTT. Translation: CASSLANRRNTEAFF. The whole variable domain, filled in from reference TRBV7-9 and TRBJ1-1, reads DTGVSQNPRHKITKRGQNVTFRCDPISEHNRLYWYRQTLGQGPEFLTYFQNEAQLEKSRLLSDRFSAERPKGSFSTLEIQRTEQGDSAMYLCASSLANRRNTEAFFGQGTRLTVV.

The chain is built from TRBV7-3 and TRBJ2-7; D perhaps matches TRBD1 (6 bases). The CDR3 is made up of 16 amino acids. V was pared by 3 bases and J by 4 bases, with 19 bases between. Germline-derived CDR1 and CDR2 are SGHTA and FQGTGA. CDR3 loop: CASSLFLTLGTYEQYF. Here the CDR3 DNA reads TGTGCCAGCAGCTTGTTTTTGACCTTGGGGACATACGAGCAGTACTTC. The variable domain in full, completed from reference TRBV7-3 and TRBJ2-7, reads GAGVSQTPSNKVTEKGKYVELRCDPISGHTALYWYRQSLGQGPEFLIYFQGTGAADDSGLPNDRFFAVRPEGSVSTLKIQRTERGDSAVYLCASSLFLTLGTYEQYFGPGTRLTVT.

The chain carries TRBV19 and TRBJ1-5; D ambiguous. The CDR3 sequence is 13 residues long. Trimming took off 3 bases at V and 3 bases at J, with 6 bases between the two ends. CDR1 and CDR2 from the germline V gene are LNHDA and SQIVND (reference sequence). CDR3: CASSIFINQPQHF. Here the CDR3 DNA reads TGTGCCAGTAGTATTTTTATCAATCAGCCCCAGCATTTT.

The chain uses TRBV4-2 and TRBJ2-3; the match to TRBD2 covers 8 bases. Germline CDR1 and CDR2: LGHNA and YNFKEQ. V was clipped by 1 base and J by 5 bases; unmatched bases: 8. The CDR3 consists of 16 residues. In DNA form, the CDR3 reads TGTGCCAGCAGCCAAGCCCAGCGGGAGACCTTAGATACGCAGTATTTT. Amino acids: CASSQAQRETLDTQYF.

The chain uses TRBV6-2 or TRBV6-3 and TRBJ2-3, with D possibly matching TRBD2 (5 bases). The germline gives CDR1 MNHEY, CDR2 SVGEGT. The CDR3 runs 16 residues. Trimming took off 0 bases at V and 0 bases at J, with 10 bases between the two ends. CDR3 residues: CASSYSQRPSTDTQYF. CDR3 DNA: TGTGCCAGCAGTTACTCGCAGCGGCCGAGCACAGATACGCAGTATTTT.

The V call is TRBV21-1, the J call TRBJ2-7; TRBD2 reflects the table's D call only, with no check against the DNA. TRBV21-1 is a recognized pseudogene. CDR3 length: 18 residues. CDR3 coding DNA: TGTGCCAGCAGCCCCCACTTGGTCTCTAGCGGGAGGATGTACGAGCAGTACTTC. Protein: CASSPHLVSSGRMYEQYF.